The present TCR beta chain was sequenced within a study of control samples from healthy donors and cancer patients (dated by TCRdb to 2020 to 2022). The library relied on the immunoSEQ multiplex PCR assay. TCRdb carries this immuneACCESS record with in-frame sequences only. Its versions omit some clonotypes, under half of them owing to an unresolved V gene in the studies checked, with the rest unexplained. The sample has about 34,000 clones on record, about 88% of them singletons. The ten largest clonotypes hold under 2% of the sample. V is cut by 6 bases and J by 3 bases, and the space between the germline ends is 14 bases. From the germline V gene (reference sequence), CDR1 is GTSNPN and CDR2 is SVGIG. The CDR3 sequence holds 13 residues, the cysteine and phenylalanine included. Here the CDR3 DNA is all that survives: 39 bases in frame from base 1. Note on this clone: The antigen this receptor binds is unknown. Per-base qualities were not stored, and no clone one base away is much larger.

The V and J segments used are TRBV30 and TRBJ1-1; no D gene can be assigned with confidence. The source material was PBMCs. The TCR was taken from a woman between 35 and 50 years old with lung cancer. This receptor carries the CDR3 CACAKHTDTEAFF. The DNA is as follows: TGTGCCTGTGCGAAACATACTGACACTGAAGCTTTCTTT.